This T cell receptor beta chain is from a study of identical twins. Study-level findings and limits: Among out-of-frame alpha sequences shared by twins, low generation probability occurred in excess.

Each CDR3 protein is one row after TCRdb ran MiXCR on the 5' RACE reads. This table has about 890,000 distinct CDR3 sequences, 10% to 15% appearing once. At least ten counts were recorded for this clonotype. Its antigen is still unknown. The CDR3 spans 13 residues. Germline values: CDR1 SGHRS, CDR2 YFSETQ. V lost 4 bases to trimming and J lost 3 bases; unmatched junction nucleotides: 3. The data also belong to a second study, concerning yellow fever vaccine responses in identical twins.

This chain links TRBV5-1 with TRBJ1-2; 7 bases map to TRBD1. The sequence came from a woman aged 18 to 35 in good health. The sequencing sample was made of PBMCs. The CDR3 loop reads CASSQGQHYGYTF. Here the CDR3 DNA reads TGCGCCAGCAGCCAGGGACAGCACTATGGCTACACCTTC. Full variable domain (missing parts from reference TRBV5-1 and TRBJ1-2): KAGVTQTPRYLIKTRGQQVTLSCSPISGHRSVSWYQQTPGQGLQFLFEYFSETQRNKGNFPGRFSGRQFSNSRSEMNVSTLELGDSALYLCASSQGQHYGYTFGSGTRLTVV.